The entry that follows covers one T cell receptor beta chain sequence. This sample stems from a study of blood T cell repertoires in COVID-19. Methods used by the authors: Amplification of reference gene primers was used by the study to estimate nucleated cell counts. The assay was immunoSEQ multiplex PCR, and TCRdb's table has in-frame clones only and misses some. V and J calls and clone size are those listed in that table; D and trimming were worked out from the DNA. The sample lists 250,000 or so clones, 80% to 90% occurring once. Grouping used clinical history reported by participants in a survey and questionnaire. Exposed study participants had met a COVID-19 case within 2 weeks before entry. Germline V gene lookup returns CDR1 KGHSH and CDR2 LQKENI. Trimming stripped 2 bases from V and 2 bases from J, with 11 bases between. The CDR3 has 15 residues.

Sequenced sample: PBMCs or T cells enriched from blood (not recorded which). The receptor's source is a woman aged 35 to 49 who had been exposed to COVID-19. The chain recombines TRBV18 with TRBJ2-3, with D uncertain. CDR3 in DNA: TGTGCCAGCTCACCAAGTCACACAAACACAGATACGCAGTATTTT. Translation: CASSPSHTNTDTQYF.